A selection of T cell receptor beta chains follows, all from one sample in a study of technical replicates of blood from several donors. The data were produced by immunoSEQ multiplex PCR, yet TCRdb's version contains in-frame clones alone and is incomplete. The sample includes 50,000 to 70,000 clones, approximately 95% of them seen just once. Sequencing was done on a sample of PBMCs. Every receptor here comes from a human donor in good health. Some clones in this sample may be carry-over from other donors' samples. CDR3s include the opening cysteine and the closing phenylalanine or tryptophan. D genes are given only for firm matches. Expanded clones get a size class; other rows say once, few or many, or leave the size out.

v_gene	j_gene	d_gene	abundance	len	CDR3nt	CDR3aa
TRBV10-3	TRBJ2-1	TRBD2	-	18	TGTGCCATCAGCAGCCCGCCGGGACTAGCGGGAGGGTACAATGAGCAGTTCTTC	CAISSPPGLAGGYNEQFF
TRBV2	TRBJ2-3	TRBD2	-	15	TGTGCCAGCAGATCAAGCGGGGGGGCCCCAGATACGCAGTATTTT	CASRSSGGAPDTQYF
TRBV5-1	TRBJ2-2	-	once	15	TGCGCCAGCAGCTTGGAGGCAGGTAACACCGGGGAGCTGTTTTTT	CASSLEAGNTGELFF
TRBV19	TRBJ2-3	TRBD1	-	16	TGTGCCAGTAGTACCCCCGGGACAGGCCAAGAAGATACGCAGTATTTT	CASSTPGTGQEDTQYF
TRBV9	TRBJ2-5	TRBD2	-	15	TGTGCCAGCAGCTCGGGGGCTAGCGGGCGGGAGACCCAGTACTTC	CASSSGASGRETQYF
TRBV6-5	TRBJ2-3	-	once	14	TGTGCCAGCAGTTACGCTCTATCCACAGATACGCAGTATTTT	CASSYALSTDTQYF
TRBV2	TRBJ2-7	TRBD2	many	21	TGTGCCAGCAGTGATCCACACAGGGTTTTTCTTTCTAGCGGGGGGGCCGACAAGCAGTACTTC	CASSDPHRVFLSSGGADKQYF
TRBV5-1	TRBJ1-5	-	few	15	TGCGCCAGCAGCGCCTCGACAGACCCTAATCAGCCCCAGCATTTT	CASSASTDPNQPQHF
TRBV5-4	TRBJ2-5	TRBD2	-	15	TGTGCCAGCAGCCCCCTTGGGGAGGGCCAAGAGACCCAGTACTTC	CASSPLGEGQETQYF
TRBV15	TRBJ2-3	TRBD2	-	15	TGTGCCACCACCCCTAGCGGGTCTAGCACAGATACGCAGTATTTT	CATTPSGSSTDTQYF
TRBV28	TRBJ1-5	TRBD1	-	18	TGTGCCAGCAGTGGCGACAGGGGGCTTGTCTATAGCAATCAGCCCCAGCATTTT	CASSGDRGLVYSNQPQHF
TRBV6-5	TRBJ2-3	-	-	15	TGTGCCAGCACCCTAACTAGAACCGGCACAGATACGCAGTATTTT	CASTLTRTGTDTQYF
TRBV7-2	TRBJ2-5	TRBD2	-	17	TGTGCCAGCAGCTTAGGGCCTAGCGGGGGTGGGCAAGAGACCCAGTACTTC	CASSLGPSGGGQETQYF
TRBV5-6	TRBJ2-5	TRBD2	-	17	TGTGCCAGCAGCTTGGGGACTAGCGGGAGGGCCCGGGAGACCCAGTACTTC	CASSLGTSGRARETQYF
TRBV7-2	TRBJ2-1	-	-	12	TGTGCCAGCAGCTTAGTGGCCGCTGAGCAGTTCTTC	CASSLVAAEQFF
TRBV5-4	TRBJ1-3	-	-	15	TGTGCCAGCAGCTCCAGGGCCGGCTCTGGAAACACCATATATTTT	CASSSRAGSGNTIYF
TRBV5-6	TRBJ2-7	TRBD1	-	15	TGTGCCAGCAGCTTGGTCGGGACAGGGGGACGAGAGCAGTACTTC	CASSLVGTGGREQYF
TRBV4-2	TRBJ1-3	-	-	16	TGTGCCAGCAGCCAAGAAGGGGGAGGGGCAGGAAACACCATATATTTT	CASSQEGGGAGNTIYF
TRBV6-5	TRBJ1-5	-	-	13	TGTGCCAGCAGTTACGGGAGGGACCGGCCCCAGCATTTT	CASSYGRDRPQHF
TRBV10-3	TRBJ1-2	TRBD1	-	15	TGTGCCATCAGTGACCAGGACAGGGGGGGCTATGGCTACACCTTC	CAISDQDRGGYGYTF
TRBV5-4	TRBJ2-5	-	-	13	TGTGCCAGCAGCTTGGCGGGTGGGGAGACCCAGTACTTC	CASSLAGGETQYF
TRBV5-6	TRBJ2-1	-	-	15	TGTGCCAGCAGCTTGCACCAGACTGTCTACAATGAGCAGTTCTTC	CASSLHQTVYNEQFF
TRBV5-1	TRBJ2-7	TRBD2	-	16	TGCGCCAGCAGCTCGACGACTAGCGGGGGGGCCTACGAGCAGTACTTC	CASSSTTSGGAYEQYF
TRBV27	TRBJ1-1	-	-	15	TGTGCCAGCAGTTCTGACTTTCAGGGGACAACTGAAGCTTTCTTT	CASSSDFQGTTEAFF
TRBV5-6	TRBJ2-3	-	-	17	TGTGCCAGCAGCAGGAGGACCGAACGGCAGGGCACAGATACGCAGTATTTT	CASSRRTERQGTDTQYF
TRBV30	TRBJ1-3	-	-	13	TGTGCCTGGAGGCCAGGGTCGGTAGACACCATATATTTT	CAWRPGSVDTIYF
TRBV19	TRBJ1-6	-	-	16	TGTGCCAGTAGTATCCCTTCCACAGGGACTAATTCACCCCTCCACTTT	CASSIPSTGTNSPLHF
TRBV7-3	TRBJ2-1	-	-	17	TGTGCCAGCAGCTTAATGGTTACGGGAGTAGGTTACAATGAGCAGTTCTTC	CASSLMVTGVGYNEQFF
TRBV6-5	TRBJ2-7	TRBD2	-	15	TGTGCCAGCAGGGTGGACTTAGCGGGAGCGGGAGAGCAGTACTTC	CASRVDLAGAGEQYF
TRBV7-3	TRBJ2-3	-	-	15	TGTGCCAGCAGCTTAACGAGGGCTTTCACAGATACGCAGTATTTT	CASSLTRAFTDTQYF
TRBV5-1	TRBJ2-1	-	-	14	TGCGCCAGCAGCTTCACTAGCCTCTACAATGAGCAGTTCTTC	CASSFTSLYNEQFF
TRBV15	TRBJ2-5	TRBD1	once	17	TGTGCCACCAGCAGGGACCCGGGACAGGGGGCTTCAGAGACCCAGTACTTC	CATSRDPGQGASETQYF
TRBV5-1	TRBJ1-2	-	-	15	TGCGCCAGCAGCTTGGATAAGGGGGAGATCGTTGGCTACACCTTC	CASSLDKGEIVGYTF
TRBV6-1	TRBJ1-5	-	once	16	TGTGCCAGCAGTGCGGACAGTTTTTATAGCAATCAGCCCCAGCATTTT	CASSADSFYSNQPQHF
TRBV7-9	TRBJ2-2	-	-	14	TGTGCCAGCAGCTTGGGTCCGCCGGGAGGGGAGCTGTTTTTT	CASSLGPPGGELFF
TRBV13	TRBJ2-1	TRBD2	once	20	TGTGCCAGCAGCTCGGGGACTAGCGGGAGGGCCGGGTTATTTACCAATGAGCAGTTCTTC	CASSSGTSGRAGLFTNEQFF
TRBV29-1	TRBJ2-1	-	-	12	TGCAGCGCTGGAGGCGACTCACAGGGGCAGTTCTTC	CSAGGDSQGQFF
TRBV7-2	TRBJ2-1	TRBD2	-	17	TGTGCCAGCAGCTTAGGACTAGCGGGCGCCTTAGGACGTGAACAGTTCTTC	CASSLGLAGALGREQFF
TRBV12-5	TRBJ1-5	-	-	14	TGTGCTAGTGGGTCCGAGGTGAGCAATCAGCCCCAGCATTTT	CASGSEVSNQPQHF
TRBV4-1	TRBJ2-2	TRBD2	-	17	TGCGCCAGCAGCCCCGCTACTAGCGGGAGAAACACCGGGGAGCTGTTTTTT	CASSPATSGRNTGELFF